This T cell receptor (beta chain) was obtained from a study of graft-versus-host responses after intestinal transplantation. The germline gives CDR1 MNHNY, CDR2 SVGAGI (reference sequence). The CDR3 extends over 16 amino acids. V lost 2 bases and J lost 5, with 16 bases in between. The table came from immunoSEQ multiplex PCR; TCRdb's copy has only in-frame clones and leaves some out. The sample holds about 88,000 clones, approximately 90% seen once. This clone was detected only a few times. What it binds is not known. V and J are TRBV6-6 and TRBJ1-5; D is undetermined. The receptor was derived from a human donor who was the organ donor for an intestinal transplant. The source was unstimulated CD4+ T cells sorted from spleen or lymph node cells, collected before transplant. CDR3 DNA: TGTGCCAGCAGTTACAGGTCCCAGAACTACGATCAGCCCCAGCATTTT. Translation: CASSYRSQNYDQPQHF.